The clone carrying this TCR beta chain occurred many times. The antigen is unknown. The data were taken from a study of neurological immune-mediated disorders. Study results and limitations: Multiple sclerosis patients had less TCR clonal expansion than even healthy controls, unlike HTLV-1-associated myelopathy.

TCRdb analysed the 5' RACE reads with MiXCR anew, one entry per CDR3 protein. The table records 45,000 to 55,000 distinct CDR3 sequences, over 9% of them present only once. The sample taken for sequencing was PBMCs. The sequence was obtained from a woman aged 40 to 50 with HTLV-1-associated myelopathy (HAM/TSP).

CDR3 DNA: TGTGCCTCCCAACAGGGGCACACTGAAGCTTTCTTT. Translation gives CASQQGHTEAFF. The chain combines TRBV3-1 with TRBJ1-1; 7 bases line up with TRBD1. V lost 11 bases and J lost 3; bases outside the gene matches: 6. CDR3 length: 12 residues. CDR1 and CDR2 from the germline V gene are LGHDT and YNNKEL (reference sequence).